This T cell receptor (beta chain) was retrieved from a study of molecular identifiers for immune sequencing clone quantification. A few counts support this clonotype. Its target is not known. Listed TCR primers and previously described methods were used for bulk TCR libraries. TCRdb reanalysed the PCR reads using MiXCR and keeps one entry per CDR3 protein. The table has about 640,000 distinct CDR3 sequences, 15% to 20% seen once. General study results and limits: Detectable among 800,000 to 1,000,000 naive cells, according to reports, was Jurkat TCR RNA spiked in from one cell. Clones that exceeded 20 RNA copies held over 99% of effector molecules, yet under 1% in naive cells.

V was pared by 1 base and J by 3 bases, with 7 bases between. Looked up from germline, CDR1 is MNHNS and CDR2 is SASEGT. The CDR3 extends over 13 amino acids. Input for naive CD8 libraries was about 19,000 to 1,100,000 sorted cells; the RNA fraction used was 10%, 30% or 50%. The chain links TRBV6-1 to TRBJ2-7; D remains unclear. The sequenced material came from naive CD8+ T cells from blood, with Jurkat cell RNA spiked in. Subset: FACS-sorted CD8+CD4-CCR7+CD45RA+ naive T cells. The receptor's source is a human donor in good health. Some libraries in this study had Jurkat cell RNA spiked in. CDR3 coding DNA: TGTGCCAGCAGTGAAGACAGTGTCTACGAGCAGTACTTC. This translates into CASSEDSVYEQYF.